This record concerns one TCR beta chain sequence. Germline loops: CDR1 MNHEY, CDR2 SMNVEV (reference sequence). V dropped 9 bases and J dropped 2 bases, with 19 bases sitting between them. The CDR3 is 15 amino acids. The data derive from a study of blood T cell repertoires in COVID-19. Overall study: COVID-19 samples, acute and convalescent, were from the United States, Italy and Spain. The analysed material was cDNA or gDNA that came from T cells, B-cell-depleted T cells, or PBMCs.

Original methodology: Reference gene primers were amplified, and this amplification served to estimate nucleated cell counts. Some clones are missing from TCRdb's copy, which holds only in-frame ones; the method was immunoSEQ multiplex PCR. V and J calls plus clone size are reproduced from that table; the DNA served to infer D and trimming. The data hold around 99,000 clones, with 84% observed a single time. J is TRBJ1-2 and V is TRBV27; tentatively, D is TRBD1 (5 bases). Sequenced input: peripheral blood. This clonotype was sampled from a human donor in a cohort sampled during active COVID-19. The CDR3 coding sequence is TGTGCCAGTAGTCCAACCGGGGGTATAAACTATGGCTACACCTTC. Residues: CASSPTGGINYGYTF.